A single sample is the source of the 13 T cell receptor beta chains below, sequenced in a study of shared clonotypes between healthy human individuals. Libraries were prepared by immunoSEQ multiplex PCR; TCRdb keeps only in-frame clonotypes and omits some of them. The sample includes a few million clones, roughly 93% of them seen just once. The material sequenced was naive CD4+ T cells from PBMCs. Subset indicated: CD45RA+ positively selected. Every receptor here comes from a man between 18 and 29 years old in good health. Some clones in this sample may be carry-over from other donors' samples.

This clone was seen just once. The V and J genes are TRBV28 and TRBJ1-5; D is perhaps TRBD1 (5 bases). This CDR3 region has 15 residues. CDR1 is MDHEN and CDR2 is SYDVKM in the germline V gene. V lost 6 bases and J 0 bases, leaving 12 bases between the germline ends. CDR3 in DNA: TGTGCCAGCAGCAGGGACCTATCTAGCAATCAGCCCCAGCATTTT. Amino acid sequence: CASSRDLSSNQPQHF.

The chain combines TRBV12-5 with TRBJ2-7; perhaps TRBD1 as D (6 bases). Trimming cost V 7 bases and J 0 bases, with 16 bases left between them. Germline V gene sequence: CDR1 LGHNT, CDR2 FRNRAP. The CDR3 is made up of 15 amino acids. In nucleotides, the CDR3 is TGTGCTAGTGTCAACCCGACAGGCAGCTCCTACGAGCAGTACTTC. Protein sequence: CASVNPTGSSYEQYF.

Note on this clone: Other DNA sequences in this specimen translate into the identical CDR3. This chain links TRBV28 with TRBJ1-2, with TRBD1 matching over 11 bases. V dropped 5 bases and J dropped 6; count of bases not matched to a gene: 2. Germline V gene lookup returns CDR1 MDHEN and CDR2 SYDVKM. CDR3 size: 13 residues. CDR3 sequence reads: CASSRTGGDGYTF. CDR3 bases: TGTGCCAGCAGTCGGACAGGGGGCGATGGCTACACCTTC.

As concerns this clone: Other nucleotide sequences from this sample produce the same CDR3. For the CDR3, the DNA is TGTGCCAGCAGAGGATACAATGAGCAGTTCTTC. Its translation is CASRGYNEQFF. The chain recombines TRBV6-5 with TRBJ2-1; no clear D. CDR3 length equals 11 residues. V gave up 6 bases and J gave up 4 bases, with 4 bases separating them. Germline V gene sequence: CDR1 MNHEY, CDR2 SVGAGI.

V is TRBV5-1 and J is TRBJ1-6; D gene ambiguous. Trimming shortened V by 0 bases and J by 4 bases, and 2 bases separated the two germline ends. This CDR3 has 13 residues. Germline V gene lookup returns CDR1 SGHRS and CDR2 YFSETQ. CDR3: CASSLGYNSPLHF. The CDR3 nucleotides are TGCGCCAGCAGCTTGGGGTATAATTCACCCCTCCACTTT.

This chain uses TRBV18 with TRBJ2-1, with 10 nucleotides matching TRBD1. The CDR3 runs 14 residues. J gave up 7 bases and V 5 bases, and 5 bases lay outside the gene matches. Germline CDR1 KGHSH, CDR2 LQKENI. The CDR3 protein is CASSERQGANEQFF. The CDR3 DNA follows: TGTGCCAGCTCAGAACGACAGGGGGCGAATGAGCAGTTCTTC.

The CDR3 coding sequence is TGTGCCAGCAGTCGAGGGAGCTCTGGGGCCAACGTCCTGACTTTC. Residues: CASSRGSSGANVLTF. The J gene is TRBJ2-6, the V gene TRBV28; TRBD2 is a possible D gene (5 bases). V dropped 5 bases and J dropped 0 bases, with 8 bases sitting between them. CDR3 length: 15 amino acids. Germline V gene data show CDR1 as MDHEN and CDR2 as SYDVKM.

Concerning this clone itself: Other DNA sequences in the same sample also yield this CDR3. The chain couples TRBV9 to TRBJ2-1, with TRBD2 matching 7 bases. Germline V gene lookup returns CDR1 SGDLS and CDR2 YYNGEE. CDR3 size: 14 residues. Trimming at V came to 4 bases and at J to 2 bases, leaving 3 bases not matched to a gene. The CDR3 nucleotides read TGTGCCAGCAGCCCTAGCGGCACCTACAATGAGCAGTTCTTC. Its translation is CASSPSGTYNEQFF. The whole variable domain, remainder taken from reference TRBV9 and TRBJ2-1, is DSGVTQTPKHLITATGQRVTLRCSPRSGDLSVYWYQQSLDQGLQFLIQYYNGEERAKGNILERFSAQQFPDLHSELNLSSLELGDSALYFCASSPSGTYNEQFFGPGTRLTVL.

CDR3 sequence (DNA): TGTGCCAGCAGAAACAGGGGGCTGAGCGTTGAAAAACTGTTTTTT. Its protein is CASRNRGLSVEKLFF. This chain joins TRBV6-1 and TRBJ1-4; the match to TRBD1 covers 9 bases. From germline, CDR1 is MNHNS and CDR2 SASEGT. V lost 6 bases, J lost 7 bases, and 9 bases stayed unmatched. The CDR3 contains 15 residues.

The chain joins TRBV7-9 to TRBJ2-7; D uncertain. Germline V gives CDR1 SEHNR, CDR2 FQNEAQ (reference sequence). This CDR3 comprises 13 residues. Trimming pared 8 bases from V and 4 bases from J, leaving 15 bases between. The CDR3 here is CASALDPGYEQYF. The CDR3 DNA reads TGTGCCAGCGCCCTCGATCCTGGGTACGAGCAGTACTTC.

A note on this clone: The sample carries other DNA sequences with the same CDR3. CDR3 nucleotides: TGTGCCAGTAGTATAGGGGAAAAACTGTTTTTT. Protein product: CASSIGEKLFF. The V call is TRBV19, the J call TRBJ1-4; D unresolved. Germline CDR1 and CDR2: LNHDA and SQIVND (reference sequence). V was shortened by 1 base and J by 8 bases, with 2 bases between the two germline ends. This CDR3 has 11 amino acids.

With regard to this clone: Additional DNA sequences in this sample encode the identical CDR3. The gene calls are TRBV18 and TRBJ1-1; D is uncertain. This CDR3 spans 13 amino acids. V lost 1 base and J 1 base, leaving 4 bases between the germline ends. From germline, CDR1 is KGHSH and CDR2 LQKENI. CDR3 region: CASSPRANTEAFF. CDR3 coding DNA: TGTGCCAGCTCACCACGCGCGAACACTGAAGCTTTCTTT. The complete variable domain, with remaining parts taken from reference TRBV18 and TRBJ1-1, reads NAGVMQNPRHLVRRRGQEARLRCSPMKGHSHVYWYRQLPEEGLKFMVYLQKENIIDESGMPKERFSAEFPKEGPSILRIQQVVRGDSAAYFCASSPRANTEAFFGQGTRLTVV.

The chain recombines TRBV19 with TRBJ1-2; 7 nucleotides match TRBD1. CDR1 is LNHDA, CDR2 SQIVND, per germline (reference sequence). The CDR3 length is 13 residues. V lost 7 bases and J lost 2; bases outside the gene matches: 4. The CDR3 nucleotides read TGTGCCAGTACGGCGGACAGGAACTATGGCTACACCTTC. The encoded protein is CASTADRNYGYTF.